The present TCR beta chain was sequenced within a study of cytomegalovirus exposure and HLA in healthy donors. Study-wide findings and caveats: Analyses of presence and absence presupposed an approximately uniform sequencing depth across donors. The authors listed around 150 TCR beta chains as cytomegalovirus-associated. With high specificity and sensitivity, the classifier reportedly diagnosed cytomegalovirus status. Some segments of the V type, notably TRBV6-2 and TRBV6-3, were excluded as indistinguishable.

PCR amplification relied on 60 Vbeta primers (plus 13 Jbeta primers). Some clones are missing from TCRdb's copy, which holds only in-frame ones; the method was immunoSEQ multiplex PCR. This sample contains around 100,000 clones. A note on this clone: What it recognizes is unknown.

This CDR3 has 15 amino acids. V lost 5 bases and J lost 2; bases outside the gene matches: 7. CDR1 and CDR2 (germline): SGHTA, FQGTGA. Sequenced material: PBMCs. The J gene is TRBJ2-5, the V gene TRBV7-3; TRBD1 matches 8 bases. This sequence was found in a man aged 40-55 years in good health and CMV-seropositive. CDR3 amino acids: CASSHRRTGQETQYF. CDR3 nucleotide sequence: TGTGCCAGCAGCCACAGGCGGACAGGGCAAGAGACCCAGTACTTC.